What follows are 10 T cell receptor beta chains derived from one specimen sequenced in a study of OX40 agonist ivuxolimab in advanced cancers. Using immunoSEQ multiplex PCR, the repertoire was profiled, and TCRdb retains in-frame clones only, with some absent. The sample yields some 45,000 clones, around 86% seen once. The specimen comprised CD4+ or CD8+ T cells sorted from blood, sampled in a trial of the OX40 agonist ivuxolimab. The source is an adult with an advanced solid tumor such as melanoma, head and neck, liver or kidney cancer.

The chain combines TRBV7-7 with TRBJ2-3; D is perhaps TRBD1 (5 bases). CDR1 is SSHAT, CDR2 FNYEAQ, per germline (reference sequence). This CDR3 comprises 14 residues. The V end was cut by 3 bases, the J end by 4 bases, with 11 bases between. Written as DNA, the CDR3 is TGTGCCAGCAGCTTGCAGGGTGGGGCAGATACGCAGTATTTT. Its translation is CASSLQGGADTQYF.

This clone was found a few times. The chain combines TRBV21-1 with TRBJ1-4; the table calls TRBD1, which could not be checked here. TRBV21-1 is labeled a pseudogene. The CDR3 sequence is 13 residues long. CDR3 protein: CAELDRGHEKLFF. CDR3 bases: TGTGCAGAGCTGGACAGGGGGCACGAAAAACTGTTTTTT.

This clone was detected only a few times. CDR3 residues: CASTRGDSTDNYGYTF. Written as DNA, the CDR3 is TGTGCCAGCACCAGGGGGGATTCGACAGACAACTATGGCTACACCTTC. The chain couples TRBV13 to TRBJ1-2; 7 bases are a match to TRBD1. The germline CDR1 and CDR2 sequences are PRHDT and FYEKMQ (reference sequence). This CDR3 spans 16 amino acids. V shed 7 bases, J shed 2 bases, and the junction held 13 bases outside the gene matches.

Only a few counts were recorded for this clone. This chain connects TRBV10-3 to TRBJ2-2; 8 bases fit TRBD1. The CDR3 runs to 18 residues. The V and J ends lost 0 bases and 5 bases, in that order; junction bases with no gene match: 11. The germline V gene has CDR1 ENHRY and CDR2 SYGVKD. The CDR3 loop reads CAISESDQGAEGTGELFF. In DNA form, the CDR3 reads TGTGCCATCAGTGAGTCAGACCAGGGGGCGGAAGGTACCGGGGAGCTGTTTTTT.

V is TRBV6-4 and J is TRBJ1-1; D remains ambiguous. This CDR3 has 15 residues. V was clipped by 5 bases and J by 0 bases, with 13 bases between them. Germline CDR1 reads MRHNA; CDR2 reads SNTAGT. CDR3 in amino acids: CASSYGLQMNTEAFF. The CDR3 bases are TGTGCCAGCAGTTACGGACTACAGATGAACACTGAAGCTTTCTTT.

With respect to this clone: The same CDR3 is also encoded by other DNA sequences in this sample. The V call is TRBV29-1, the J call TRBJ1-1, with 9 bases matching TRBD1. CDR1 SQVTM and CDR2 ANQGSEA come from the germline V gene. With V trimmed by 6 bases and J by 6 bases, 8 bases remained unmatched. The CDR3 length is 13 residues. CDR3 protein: CSVGQGRGAEAFF. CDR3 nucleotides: TGCAGCGTCGGACAGGGGCGGGGGGCTGAAGCTTTCTTT.

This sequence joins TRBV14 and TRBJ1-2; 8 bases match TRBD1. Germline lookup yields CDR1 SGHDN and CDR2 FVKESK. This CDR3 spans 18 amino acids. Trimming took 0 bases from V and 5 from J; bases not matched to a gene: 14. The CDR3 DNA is TGTGCCAGCAGCCAAGATCCCGGCGGAGCAGGGGGCGCATATGGCTACACCTTC. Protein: CASSQDPGGAGGAYGYTF.

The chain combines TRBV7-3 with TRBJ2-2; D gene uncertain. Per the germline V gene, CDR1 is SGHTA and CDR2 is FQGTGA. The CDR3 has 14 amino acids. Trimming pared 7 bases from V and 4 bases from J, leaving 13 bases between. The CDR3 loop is CASTPLLSTGELFF. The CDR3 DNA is TGTGCCAGCACCCCGCTACTTAGCACCGGGGAGCTGTTTTTT.

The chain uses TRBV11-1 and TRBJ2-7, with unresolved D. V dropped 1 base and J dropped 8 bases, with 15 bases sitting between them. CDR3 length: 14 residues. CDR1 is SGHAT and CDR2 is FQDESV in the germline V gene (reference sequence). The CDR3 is CASSLDARPPKQYF. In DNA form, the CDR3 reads TGTGCCAGCAGCTTAGACGCGAGGCCCCCCAAGCAGTACTTC.

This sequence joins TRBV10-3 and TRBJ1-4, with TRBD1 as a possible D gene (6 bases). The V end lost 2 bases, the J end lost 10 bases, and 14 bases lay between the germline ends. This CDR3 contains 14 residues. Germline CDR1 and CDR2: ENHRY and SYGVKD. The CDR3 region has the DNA TGTGCCATCAGTGAGGGGGGCGGGGACGGAAAACTGTTTTTT. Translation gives CAISEGGGDGKLFF.